This TCR beta chain emerged from a study of blood T cell repertoires in COVID-19. Study context: The United States, Italy and Spain provided the acute and convalescent COVID-19 samples. Sources were T cells, B-cell-depleted T cells, or PBMCs; the material itself was cDNA or gDNA.

CDR1 and CDR2 (germline): MDHEN, SYDVKM. The ends were cut back, 4 bases at V and 0 bases at J, with 4 bases in the middle. The CDR3 is made up of 13 amino acids. Authors' processing steps: Reference gene primer amplification gave nucleated cell count estimates. Only in-frame clones appear in the TCRdb table, and some are missing; sequencing was by immunoSEQ multiplex PCR. The DNA gave D and trimming, while V, J and clone size come from that table. The data contain nearly 300,000 clones, around 88% of them seen just once; the ten biggest clones take up roughly 7%. This chain links TRBV28 with TRBJ1-3; D is unclear. This TCR derives from a woman in her 30s who had recovered from COVID-19. Sequenced input: peripheral blood. The DNA for the CDR3 is TGTGCCAGCAGTTCGAGCTCTGGAAACACCATATATTTT. Its protein product is CASSSSSGNTIYF.